A single T cell receptor beta chain is shown here with its context. Its matching antigen is unknown. The entry originates in a study of shared clonotypes between healthy human individuals. Study-wide results and limits: Genetic and exposure-history diversity was limited by the small donor number.

CDR1 is SGHRS, CDR2 YFSETQ, per germline. This CDR3 is built from 14 residues. Trimming shortened V by 0 bases and J by 6 bases, and 10 bases separated the two germline ends. Some clones are missing from TCRdb's copy, which holds only in-frame ones; the method was immunoSEQ multiplex PCR. The sample carries around 2.5 million clones, roughly 93% recorded once. What was sequenced was naive CD4+ T cells from PBMCs. Stated subset: CD45RA+ positively selected. This chain links TRBV5-1 with TRBJ1-5, with a tentative D call TRBD1 (6 bases). The sequence was collected from a young man in good health. Some clones in this sample may be carry-over from other donors' samples. CDR3 sequence: CASSLAPGVQPQHF. The CDR3 nucleotides read TGCGCCAGCAGCTTGGCGCCAGGGGTTCAGCCCCAGCATTTT.